These T cell receptor beta chains were read from a single sample in a study of beta chain features in type 1 diabetes. Sequencing used immunoSEQ multiplex PCR; TCRdb keeps in-frame clones, though not all of them. The repertoire holds around 150,000 clones, with 7.5% to 9.5% as singletons. Sequencing input: central memory CD4+ T cells from blood. These receptors all come from a woman aged 18-29 years with type 1 diabetes. CDR3s include the opening cysteine and the closing phenylalanine or tryptophan. D genes are given only for firm matches. Size values are once, few and many counts, or a class for expanded clones, and some rows have none.

D gene: NA
J gene: TRBJ2-5
clone size: NA
V gene: TRBV19
CDR3 protein: CASSIRGSETQYF
CDR3 DNA: TGTGCCAGTAGTATCAGGGGATCAGAGACCCAGTACTTC

D gene: NA
J gene: TRBJ1-3
clone size: few
V gene: TRBV15
CDR3 protein: CATSRDRSPGNTIYF
CDR3 DNA: TGTGCCACCAGCAGAGATCGGTCCCCTGGAAACACCATATATTTT

D gene: NA
J gene: TRBJ1-5
clone size: few
V gene: TRBV5-1
CDR3 protein: CASSLEGQLNQPQHF
CDR3 DNA: TGCGCCAGCAGCTTGGAGGGACAACTCAATCAGCCCCAGCATTTT

D gene: NA
J gene: TRBJ2-5
clone size: NA
V gene: TRBV11-2
CDR3 protein: CASTPRLESETQYF
CDR3 DNA: TGTGCCAGCACCCCGCGGTTGGAGTCGGAGACCCAGTACTTC

D gene: TRBD1
J gene: TRBJ1-5
clone size: few
V gene: TRBV9
CDR3 protein: CASSGQGDSNQPQHF
CDR3 DNA: TGTGCCAGCAGCGGACAGGGGGATAGCAATCAGCCCCAGCATTTT

D gene: NA
J gene: TRBJ1-5
clone size: few
V gene: TRBV12-5
CDR3 protein: CASGLGQNLPQHF
CDR3 DNA: TGTGCTAGTGGTTTGGGCCAGAATCTGCCCCAGCATTTT

D gene: TRBD1
J gene: TRBJ2-7
clone size: few
V gene: TRBV5-1
CDR3 protein: CASSLGGQGYEQYF
CDR3 DNA: TGCGCCAGCAGCTTGGGGGGACAGGGGTACGAGCAGTACTTC

D gene: TRBD1
J gene: TRBJ2-7
clone size: few
V gene: TRBV28
CDR3 protein: CASRPGQSYEQYF
CDR3 DNA: TGTGCCAGCAGGCCGGGACAGTCCTACGAGCAGTACTTC

D gene: TRBD2
J gene: TRBJ2-7
clone size: NA
V gene: TRBV30
CDR3 protein: CALAGGGHNPYEQYF
CDR3 DNA: TGTGCTTTAGCGGGAGGAGGGCATAATCCCTACGAGCAGTACTTC

D gene: NA
J gene: TRBJ1-2
clone size: few
V gene: TRBV28
CDR3 protein: CASSLGRATNYGYTF
CDR3 DNA: TGTGCCAGCAGTTTAGGCAGAGCGACTAACTATGGCTACACCTTC

D gene: TRBD1
J gene: TRBJ1-1
clone size: NA
V gene: TRBV7-8
CDR3 protein: CASSRSGQGGAFF
CDR3 DNA: TGTGCCAGCAGCAGGAGCGGACAGGGGGGCGCTTTCTTT

D gene: NA
J gene: TRBJ1-3
clone size: NA
V gene: TRBV5-4
CDR3 protein: CASSLDGNTIYF
CDR3 DNA: TGTGCCAGCAGCCTAGATGGAAACACCATATATTTT

D gene: TRBD1
J gene: TRBJ1-2
clone size: few
V gene: TRBV6-5
CDR3 protein: CASSYQGTGAGYTF
CDR3 DNA: TGTGCCAGCAGTTACCAGGGGACAGGGGCTGGCTACACCTTC

D gene: TRBD1
J gene: TRBJ2-5
clone size: few
V gene: TRBV7-2
CDR3 protein: CASSSLRTGLQETQYF
CDR3 DNA: TGTGCCAGCAGCTCGCTCAGGACAGGTCTTCAGGAGACCCAGTACTTC

D gene: NA
J gene: TRBJ2-1
clone size: NA
V gene: TRBV18
CDR3 protein: CASSPIGGYNEQFF
CDR3 DNA: TGTGCCAGCTCACCAATCGGGGGCTACAATGAGCAGTTCTTC

D gene: NA
J gene: TRBJ2-6
clone size: few
V gene: TRBV7-2
CDR3 protein: CASSVPYGANVLTF
CDR3 DNA: TGTGCCAGCAGCGTACCCTATGGGGCCAACGTCCTGACTTTC

D gene: NA
J gene: TRBJ1-1
clone size: NA
V gene: TRBV11-2
CDR3 protein: CASSLGGGGYTEAFF
CDR3 DNA: TGTGCCAGCAGCTTAGGGGGAGGCGGATATACTGAAGCTTTCTTT

D gene: NA
J gene: TRBJ1-6
clone size: NA
V gene: TRBV7-2
CDR3 protein: CASSRRENSPLHF
CDR3 DNA: TGTGCCAGCAGCCGCAGGGAAAATTCACCCCTCCACTTT

D gene: NA
J gene: TRBJ1-1
clone size: many
V gene: TRBV29-1
CDR3 protein: CSGDRNTEAFF
CDR3 DNA: TGCAGCGGAGACAGGAACACTGAAGCTTTCTTT

D gene: TRBD1
J gene: TRBJ2-7
clone size: few
V gene: TRBV11-3
CDR3 protein: CASSYRQGLPYEQYF
CDR3 DNA: TGTGCCAGCAGCTACCGACAGGGCCTTCCCTACGAGCAGTACTTC

D gene: TRBD1
J gene: TRBJ1-2
clone size: many
V gene: TRBV5-1
CDR3 protein: CASSTEGQGMDYGYTF
CDR3 DNA: TGCGCCAGCAGCACCGAGGGACAGGGGATGGACTATGGCTACACCTTC

D gene: NA
J gene: TRBJ1-1
clone size: few
V gene: TRBV6-6
CDR3 protein: CASLGADSMNTEAFF
CDR3 DNA: TGTGCCAGCCTAGGGGCTGACAGCATGAACACTGAAGCTTTCTTT

D gene: NA
J gene: TRBJ2-4
clone size: few
V gene: TRBV2
CDR3 protein: CASSEKTVLYF
CDR3 DNA: TGTGCCAGCAGTGAAAAAACGGTGCTGTACTTC

D gene: TRBD2
J gene: TRBJ2-3
clone size: few
V gene: TRBV10-2
CDR3 protein: CASKTGGGATDTQYF
CDR3 DNA: TGCGCCAGCAAAACCGGGGGGGGCGCCACAGATACGCAGTATTTT

D gene: TRBD1
J gene: TRBJ2-7
clone size: NA
V gene: TRBV4-3
CDR3 protein: CASSQDGGQGLGGSYEQYF
CDR3 DNA: TGCGCCAGCAGCCAAGATGGAGGACAGGGATTAGGTGGCTCCTACGAGCAGTACTTC

D gene: NA
J gene: TRBJ2-5
clone size: few
V gene: TRBV7-9
CDR3 protein: CASSVHAAVETQYF
CDR3 DNA: TGTGCCAGCAGCGTGCATGCGGCTGTGGAGACCCAGTACTTC

D gene: NA
J gene: TRBJ2-3
clone size: few
V gene: TRBV5-1
CDR3 protein: CASSPSTDTQYF
CDR3 DNA: TGCGCCAGCAGCCCGAGCACAGATACGCAGTATTTT

D gene: TRBD1
J gene: TRBJ1-2
clone size: few
V gene: TRBV4-3
CDR3 protein: CASSQDIRERDRVVGYTF
CDR3 DNA: TGCGCCAGCAGCCAAGATATCCGAGAGCGGGACAGGGTGGTTGGCTACACCTTC

D gene: TRBD2
J gene: TRBJ2-5
clone size: many
V gene: TRBV7-9
CDR3 protein: CASSLVLAGWETQYF
CDR3 DNA: TGTGCCAGCAGCTTGGTGCTAGCGGGATGGGAGACCCAGTACTTC

D gene: NA
J gene: TRBJ2-1
clone size: few
V gene: TRBV18
CDR3 protein: CASSPRYVGSSYNEQFF
CDR3 DNA: TGTGCCAGCTCACCCCGGTACGTGGGGAGCTCCTACAATGAGCAGTTCTTC

D gene: NA
J gene: TRBJ1-6
clone size: few
V gene: TRBV23-1
CDR3 protein: CASSRYERSNSPLHF
CDR3 DNA: TGCGCCAGCAGTCGCTACGAGAGGAGCAATTCACCCCTCCACTTT

D gene: NA
J gene: TRBJ2-5
clone size: NA
V gene: TRBV27
CDR3 protein: CASSLLAGPKGETQYF
CDR3 DNA: TGTGCCAGCAGTTTATTGGCAGGGCCCAAGGGGGAGACCCAGTACTTC

D gene: NA
J gene: TRBJ1-6
clone size: NA
V gene: TRBV4-3
CDR3 protein: CASSQDWGTGSPLHF
CDR3 DNA: TGCGCCAGCAGCCAAGATTGGGGCACGGGTTCACCCCTCCACTTT

D gene: TRBD1
J gene: TRBJ2-7
clone size: few
V gene: TRBV27
CDR3 protein: CASSSPGTAYEQYF
CDR3 DNA: TGTGCCAGCAGTTCCCCCGGGACAGCCTACGAGCAGTACTTC

D gene: TRBD2
J gene: TRBJ2-3
clone size: NA
V gene: TRBV4-3
CDR3 protein: CASRHGTSGGKDTQYF
CDR3 DNA: TGCGCCAGCAGGCACGGGACTAGCGGGGGTAAAGATACGCAGTATTTT

D gene: TRBD2
J gene: TRBJ2-5
clone size: NA
V gene: TRBV9
CDR3 protein: CASSPRLAGGRETQYF
CDR3 DNA: TGTGCCAGCAGCCCCAGACTAGCGGGGGGGCGGGAGACCCAGTACTTC

D gene: NA
J gene: TRBJ1-3
clone size: few
V gene: TRBV27
CDR3 protein: CASSRRHGVAGNTIYF
CDR3 DNA: TGTGCCAGCAGTAGAAGACACGGCGTGGCCGGAAACACCATATATTTT

D gene: TRBD2
J gene: TRBJ2-1
clone size: NA
V gene: TRBV5-1
CDR3 protein: CASHLAGGYNEQFF
CDR3 DNA: TGCGCCAGTCACTTAGCGGGAGGCTACAATGAGCAGTTCTTC

D gene: NA
J gene: TRBJ2-3
clone size: few
V gene: TRBV7-2
CDR3 protein: CASSLLPGPDTQYF
CDR3 DNA: TGTGCCAGCAGCTTACTTCCAGGCCCAGATACGCAGTATTTT

D gene: NA
J gene: TRBJ2-7
clone size: NA
V gene: TRBV7-2
CDR3 protein: CASSYRESNYEQYF
CDR3 DNA: TGTGCCAGCAGCTACAGGGAGAGCAATTACGAGCAGTACTTC

D gene: TRBD1
J gene: TRBJ2-7
clone size: many
V gene: TRBV4-3
CDR3 protein: CASSQDRTGFFEQYF
CDR3 DNA: TGCGCCAGCAGCCAAGATAGGACAGGTTTCTTCGAGCAGTACTTC

D gene: TRBD2
J gene: TRBJ2-1
clone size: NA
V gene: TRBV20-1
CDR3 protein: CSVLAGNEQFF
CDR3 DNA: TGCAGTGTTCTAGCGGGTAATGAGCAGTTCTTC

D gene: TRBD1
J gene: TRBJ2-5
clone size: few
V gene: TRBV2
CDR3 protein: CASSRDSWETQYF
CDR3 DNA: TGTGCCAGCAGTCGGGACAGTTGGGAGACCCAGTACTTC

D gene: TRBD1
J gene: TRBJ1-5
clone size: NA
V gene: TRBV2
CDR3 protein: CASSLITGGDQPQHF
CDR3 DNA: TGTGCCAGCAGTCTAATTACAGGGGGCGATCAGCCCCAGCATTTT

D gene: NA
J gene: TRBJ2-7
clone size: NA
V gene: TRBV7-2
CDR3 protein: CASSSQGYEQYF
CDR3 DNA: TGTGCCAGCAGCTCACAGGGCTACGAGCAGTACTTC

D gene: NA
J gene: TRBJ1-2
clone size: NA
V gene: TRBV6-1
CDR3 protein: CASSPDRQGYGYTF
CDR3 DNA: TGTGCCAGCAGTCCCGACAGGCAAGGCTATGGCTACACCTTC

D gene: NA
J gene: TRBJ1-5
clone size: NA
V gene: TRBV30
CDR3 protein: CAWKDSGNQPQHF
CDR3 DNA: TGTGCCTGGAAAGACAGTGGCAATCAGCCCCAGCATTTT

D gene: TRBD1
J gene: TRBJ2-7
clone size: few
V gene: TRBV5-1
CDR3 protein: CASSQATGGYEQYF
CDR3 DNA: TGCGCCAGCAGCCAGGCGACAGGGGGTTACGAGCAGTACTTC

D gene: TRBD2
J gene: TRBJ2-1
clone size: NA
V gene: TRBV5-1
CDR3 protein: CASSRDPSGGRGEQFF
CDR3 DNA: TGCGCCAGCAGCCGGGACCCTAGCGGGGGGCGCGGTGAGCAGTTCTTC

D gene: NA
J gene: TRBJ2-4
clone size: few
V gene: TRBV9
CDR3 protein: CASSPRMTKNIQYF
CDR3 DNA: TGTGCCAGCAGCCCCAGGATGACCAAAAACATTCAGTACTTC

D gene: TRBD2
J gene: TRBJ2-4
clone size: NA
V gene: TRBV4-3
CDR3 protein: CASSLEGGNIQYF
CDR3 DNA: TGCGCCAGCAGCCTCGAGGGAGGGAACATTCAGTACTTC

D gene: NA
J gene: TRBJ2-5
clone size: few
V gene: TRBV18
CDR3 protein: CASSPLEGETQYF
CDR3 DNA: TGTGCCAGCTCGCCACTGGAGGGGGAGACCCAGTACTTC